Shown below are 5 T cell receptor beta chains from a single sample sequenced in a study of blood T cell repertoires in COVID-19. The method was immunoSEQ multiplex PCR; TCRdb's version includes in-frame clones alone and lacks a portion of them. The top ten clones hold roughly 1.2% of a sample with roughly 110,000 clones, over 80% of them seen once. Sample: peripheral blood. These receptors were obtained from a woman between 25 and 40 years old with acute or convalescent COVID-19.

The rearrangement joins TRBV18 to TRBJ1-2; TRBD1 matches at 8 bases. V was pared by 3 bases and J by 5 bases, with 5 bases of the junction left unmatched. CDR3 length: 14 amino acids. CDR1 KGHSH and CDR2 LQKENI come from the germline V gene. The chain's CDR3 is CASSPGQEVYGYTF. The CDR3, as DNA: TGTGCCAGCTCACCGGGACAGGAGGTTTATGGCTACACCTTC.

The rearrangement links TRBV7-2 to TRBJ1-3; 8 bases are shared with TRBD1. Germline-derived CDR1 and CDR2 are SGHTA and FQGNSA. V shed 0 bases and J 2 bases; nucleotides not matched to a gene: 6. The CDR3 contains 17 residues. The CDR3 region is CASSLAPQTGAGNTIYF. The CDR3 bases are TGTGCCAGCAGCTTAGCGCCCCAGACAGGGGCTGGAAACACCATATATTTT.

The chain couples TRBV28 to TRBJ2-3; 11 nucleotides line up with TRBD1. Germline V gene sequence: CDR1 MDHEN, CDR2 SYDVKM. The CDR3 contains 16 residues. V was pared by 7 bases and J by 0 bases, with 6 bases of the junction left unmatched. The CDR3 DNA reads TGTGCCAGCACCATCGGACAGGGGGCTAGCACAGATACGCAGTATTTT. Its translation is CASTIGQGASTDTQYF.

Only a few counts were recorded for this clone. The chain combines TRBV11-2 with TRBJ1-4, with TRBD1 identical over 9 bases. CDR1 SGHAT and CDR2 FQNNGV come from the germline V gene. This CDR3 region has 17 residues. V was pared by 5 bases and J by 2 bases, with 9 bases of the junction left unmatched. The CDR3 sequence is CASSELRGQGTNEKLFF. The CDR3 DNA is TGTGCCAGCAGCGAACTCCGCGGACAGGGGACTAATGAAAAACTGTTTTTT.

The chain recombines TRBV6-6 with TRBJ2-7; 9 bases fit TRBD2. This CDR3 comprises 14 residues. Germline trimming cut 6 bases from V and 4 bases from J; bases unmatched to any gene: 7. The germline V gene encodes CDR1 MNHNY and CDR2 SVGAGI (reference sequence). The CDR3 here is CASRSTSGLYEQYF. The CDR3 DNA reads as TGTGCCAGCAGATCGACTAGCGGATTATACGAGCAGTACTTC.